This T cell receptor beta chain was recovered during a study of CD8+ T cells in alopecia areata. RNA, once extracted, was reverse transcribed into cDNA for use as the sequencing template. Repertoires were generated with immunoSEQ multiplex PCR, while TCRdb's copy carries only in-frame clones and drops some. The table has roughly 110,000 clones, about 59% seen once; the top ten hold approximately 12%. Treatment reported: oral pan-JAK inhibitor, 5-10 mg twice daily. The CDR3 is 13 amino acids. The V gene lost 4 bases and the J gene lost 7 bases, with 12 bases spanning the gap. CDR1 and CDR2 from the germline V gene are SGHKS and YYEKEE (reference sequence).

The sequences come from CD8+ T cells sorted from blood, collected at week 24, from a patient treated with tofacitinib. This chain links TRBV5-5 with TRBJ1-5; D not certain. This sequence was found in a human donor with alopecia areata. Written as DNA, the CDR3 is TGTGCCAGCAGCCTAACCCACTACCAGCCCCAGCATTTT. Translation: CASSLTHYQPQHF.